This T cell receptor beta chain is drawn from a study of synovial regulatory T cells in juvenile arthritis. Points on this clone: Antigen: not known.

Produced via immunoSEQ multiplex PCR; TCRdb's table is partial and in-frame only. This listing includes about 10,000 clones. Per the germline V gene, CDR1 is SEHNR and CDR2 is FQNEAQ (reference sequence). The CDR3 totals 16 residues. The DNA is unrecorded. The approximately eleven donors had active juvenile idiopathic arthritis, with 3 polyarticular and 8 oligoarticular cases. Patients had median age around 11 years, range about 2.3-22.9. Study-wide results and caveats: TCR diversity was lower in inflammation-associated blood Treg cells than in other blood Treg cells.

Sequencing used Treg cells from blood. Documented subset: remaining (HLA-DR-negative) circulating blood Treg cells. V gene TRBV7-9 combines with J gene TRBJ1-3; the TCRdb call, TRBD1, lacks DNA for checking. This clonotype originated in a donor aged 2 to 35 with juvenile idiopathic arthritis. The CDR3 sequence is CASSPGQFVSGNTIYF. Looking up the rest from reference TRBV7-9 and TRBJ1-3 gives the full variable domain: DTGVSQNPRHKITKRGQNVTFRCDPISEHNRLYWYRQTLGQGPEFLTYFQNEAQLEKSRLLSDRFSAERPKGSFSTLEIQRTEQGDSAMYLCASSPGQFVSGNTIYFGEGSWLTVV.